A single sample gave rise to the 4 T cell receptor beta chains below, sequenced in a study of CD8+CD57+ T cells in acquired aplastic anemia. Using genomic DNA as the template, TCR beta VDJ and CDR3 profiling was carried out. A single record per CDR3 protein comes from TCRdb applying MiXCR to the reads. The table includes tens of thousands of distinct CDR3 sequences, about 77% detected once. Sample: sorted CD4+, CD8+, or CD8+CD57+ T cells (not recorded which) from PBMCs. The receptor set was obtained from a human donor in good health, serving as a control.

The V and J genes are TRBV10-1 and TRBJ2-7, with 8 positions matching TRBD1. In germline, CDR1 is WNHNN, CDR2 SYGVQD (reference sequence). The CDR3 has 13 residues. The junction had 7 bases not matched to a gene; V was cut back by 7 bases and J by 5 bases. The CDR3 protein is CASTSDRADEQYF. CDR3 coding DNA: TGCGCCAGCACCTCGGACAGGGCGGACGAGCAGTACTTC.

The J gene is TRBJ1-1, the V gene TRBV24-1; a weak D match, TRBD1 (5 bases). Trimming cost V 4 bases and J 5 bases, with 19 bases left between them. Germline V gene data show CDR1 as KGHDR and CDR2 as SFDVKD. The CDR3 has 16 amino acids. CDR3 DNA: TGTGCCACCAGTGACCGCCCGGGACGGAGTGGGACTGAAGCTTTCTTT. Translating it yields CATSDRPGRSGTEAFF.

V usage is TRBV19 and J usage is TRBJ1-6; tentative D call: TRBD1 (5 bases). The V gene lost 4 bases and the J gene lost 8 bases, with 15 bases spanning the gap. The CDR3 extends over 15 amino acids. Germline CDR1 LNHDA, CDR2 SQIVND (reference sequence). CDR3 DNA: TGTGCCAGTAGTAGCAGCTCGGGGGGTGATTCACCCCTCCACTTT. Its protein product is CASSSSSGGDSPLHF. Using reference TRBV19 and TRBJ1-6 for the parts outside the CDR3, the full variable domain is DGGITQSPKYLFRKEGQNVTLSCEQNLNHDAMYWYRQDPGQGLRLIYYSQIVNDFQKGDIAEGYSVSREKKESFPLTVTSAQKNPTAFYLCASSSSSGGDSPLHFGNGTRLTVT.

The chain combines TRBV20-1 with TRBJ2-7; the D gene is possibly TRBD1 (5 bases). CDR3 length: 13 amino acids. The V gene's germline CDR1 is DFQATT and CDR2 SNEGSKA (reference sequence). Deletions cut 5 bases from V and 5 bases from J, with 16 bases between. The CDR3 nucleotides read TGCAGTGCTGCACAGGAAATATTGGACGAGCAGTACTTC. Its protein is CSAAQEILDEQYF.